The 14 T cell receptor beta chains below were found in one sample sequenced in a study of cytomegalovirus exposure and HLA in healthy donors. PCR involved 60 Vbeta and 13 Jbeta primers. Some clones are missing from TCRdb's copy, which holds only in-frame ones; the method was immunoSEQ multiplex PCR. The profile shows roughly 120,000 clones, around four fifths of them singletons. The source material was PBMCs. The receptors stem from a man in his thirties or forties in good health and CMV-seronegative.

A single count supports this clone. The CDR3 coding sequence is TGTGCCAGCGCTAGGACAGGGGCGTCCTACGAGCAGTACTTC. The encoded protein is CASARTGASYEQYF. The genes are TRBV6-5 and TRBJ2-7, with 9 bases matching TRBD1. Germline V gene data show CDR1 as MNHEY and CDR2 as SVGAGI. The CDR3 loop spans 14 amino acids. The trim removed 8 bases at V and 1 base at J, leaving 6 bases unmatched.

The sample holds a few counts of this clone. The chain combines TRBV5-8 with TRBJ1-2; D may be TRBD1 (5 bases). This CDR3 region has 14 residues. Germline V gives CDR1 SGHTS, CDR2 YDEGEE. V gave up 5 bases and J gave up 7 bases, with 18 bases separating them. Here the CDR3 reads CASSSLAGWSGYTF. The CDR3 DNA sequence: TGTGCCAGCAGTTCCCTGGCAGGGTGGAGTGGCTACACCTTC.

The rearrangement links TRBV7-3 to TRBJ2-1, with 10 bases lining up with TRBD2. V lost 5 bases to trimming and J lost 2 bases; unmatched junction nucleotides: 3. Germline assignment: CDR1 SGHTA and CDR2 FQGTGA. The CDR3 spans 15 residues. In DNA form, the CDR3 reads TGTGCCAGCAGCGTCGGACTAGCGGCCTACAATGAGCAGTTCTTC. Translation: CASSVGLAAYNEQFF.

V usage is TRBV13 and J usage is TRBJ2-5; tentative D call: TRBD1 (6 bases). Germline CDR1 and CDR2: PRHDT and FYEKMQ (reference sequence). Between the trimmed V and J ends, which lost 5 bases and 4 bases, there was a span of 17 bases. The CDR3 totals 15 residues. CDR3 in amino acids: CASSGRYRDPETQYF. The DNA for the CDR3 is TGTGCCAGCAGCGGGCGGTACAGGGATCCAGAGACCCAGTACTTC. Variable domain in full (rest from reference TRBV13 and TRBJ2-5): AAGVIQSPRHLIKEKRETATLKCYPIPRHDTVYWYQQGPGQDPQFLISFYEKMQSDKGSIPDRFSAQQFSDYHSELNMSSLELGDSALYFCASSGRYRDPETQYFGPGTRLLVL.

J is TRBJ2-3 and V is TRBV4-1; D not resolved. Looked up from germline, CDR1 is MGHRA and CDR2 is YSYEKL. The CDR3 length is 14 residues. The V end lost 1 base, the J end lost 4 bases, and 9 bases lay between the germline ends. The CDR3: CASSQVTRADTQYF. In nucleotides, the CDR3 is TGCGCCAGCAGCCAAGTGACCCGGGCAGATACGCAGTATTTT.

This clone is a singleton in its sample. The genes are TRBV5-6 and TRBJ1-2; 7 positions agree with TRBD1. This CDR3 contains 14 residues. Per the germline V gene, CDR1 is SGHDT and CDR2 is YYEEEE. The J segment lost 8 bases and the V segment lost 4 bases, leaving 11 bases of the junction unmatched. Written as DNA, the CDR3 is TGTGCCAGCAGCGCTCTTACAGGGGCCGGGGGCTACACCTTC. This gives the protein CASSALTGAGGYTF.

This chain links TRBV5-1 with TRBJ2-2; D is possibly TRBD1 (6 bases). The germline gives CDR1 SGHRS, CDR2 YFSETQ. The CDR3 extends over 14 amino acids. Trimming took 7 bases from V and 1 from J, leaving 11 bases between them. The CDR3 spells CASEQGRNTGELFF. CDR3 nucleotide sequence: TGCGCCAGCGAACAGGGAAGGAACACCGGGGAGCTGTTTTTT.

The J gene is TRBJ2-2, the V gene TRBV19; maybe TRBD2 (5 bases). Germline V gene data show CDR1 as LNHDA and CDR2 as SQIVND (reference sequence). Trimming stripped 7 bases from V and 1 base from J, with 10 bases between. The CDR3 has 14 residues. CDR3 in DNA: TGTGCCAGTAACCGGGGATGGAACACCGGGGAGCTGTTTTTT. Translating gives CASNRGWNTGELFF.

This chain links TRBV5-4 with TRBJ2-7; the D is unclear. V was trimmed by 1 base and J by 0 bases, leaving 11 bases between them. This CDR3 is 15 amino acids long. Looked up from germline, CDR1 is SGHNT and CDR2 is YYREEE (reference sequence). CDR3 in DNA: TGTGCCAGCAGCTTGTGGGCAACGAGCTCCTACGAGCAGTACTTC. Protein sequence: CASSLWATSSYEQYF.

This clone occurred a few times. The rearrangement joins TRBV4-1 to TRBJ1-1, with D maybe TRBD1 (6 bases). Germline CDR1 reads MGHRA; CDR2 reads YSYEKL. Trimming left V 0 bases short and J 8 bases short, with 16 bases between. The CDR3 is 15 amino acids. CDR3 sequence reads: CASSQEQTTGREAFF. CDR3 sequence (DNA): TGCGCCAGCAGCCAAGAGCAGACAACAGGGCGCGAAGCTTTCTTT.

This clone occurred once. V usage is TRBV10-3 and J usage is TRBJ1-2; a possible D gene is TRBD1 (5 bases). With 4 bases removed from V and 4 bases from J, the gap between germline ends came to 28 bases. This CDR3 spans 19 amino acids. Germline assignment: CDR1 ENHRY and CDR2 SYGVKD. The CDR3 reads CAISVFLPMERGTGYGYTF. In DNA, the CDR3 is TGTGCCATCAGTGTATTTCTTCCCATGGAGCGGGGCACTGGCTATGGCTACACCTTC.

The chain joins TRBV6-1 to TRBJ2-3; 7 bases align to TRBD2. CDR1 and CDR2 (germline): MNHNS, SASEGT. The J segment lost 10 bases and the V segment lost 2 bases, leaving 15 bases of the junction unmatched. The CDR3 totals 16 residues. Here the CDR3 reads CASSEYGGSRSLAQYF. CDR3 in DNA: TGTGCCAGCAGTGAATATGGCGGGAGTCGATCCCTGGCGCAGTATTTT.

The rearrangement uses TRBV6-5 and TRBJ1-2; 8 nucleotides align to TRBD1. V lost 6 bases to trimming and J lost 4 bases; unmatched junction nucleotides: 10. CDR3 length: 15 amino acids. Germline CDR1 MNHEY, CDR2 SVGAGI. CDR3 in amino acids: CASSPQGQATYGYTF. CDR3 coding DNA: TGTGCCAGCAGCCCCCAGGGACAGGCAACCTATGGCTACACCTTC.

The rearrangement uses TRBV6-6 and TRBJ1-1; D is ambiguous. Trimming left V 2 bases short and J 4 bases short, with 17 bases between. CDR1 and CDR2 (germline): MNHNY, SVGAGI (reference sequence). The CDR3 runs 16 residues. The CDR3 here is CASSYGLRDKGTEAFF. The DNA for the CDR3 is TGTGCCAGCAGTTACGGTCTGAGGGATAAGGGCACTGAAGCTTTCTTT.